Each of the 27 T cell receptor beta chains below was sequenced from the same sample in a study of T cells in Graves' hyperthyroidism and ophthalmopathy. Amplification of TCR beta CDR3 regions was performed using RNA transcripts as template. The TCR CDR3 first-round RT-PCR relied on the HTBI primer set. TCRdb passed the multiplex PCR reads through MiXCR, listing each CDR3 protein once. The sample has under 300,000 distinct CDR3 sequences, just over 14% seen once. The source material was blood. These receptors were collected from a woman between 40 and 55 years old with Graves' hyperthyroidism that later progressed to Graves' ophthalmopathy.

This clonotype was counted many times. This chain uses TRBV28 with TRBJ1-6, with 8 bases fitting TRBD1. This CDR3 contains 15 residues. The germline V gene encodes CDR1 MDHEN and CDR2 SYDVKM. After removal of 6 bases from V and 5 bases from J, the junction contained 6 bases not matched to a gene. DNA of the CDR3: TGTGCCAGCAGGGGCGGACAGGGAAATAATTCACCCCTCCACTTT. Residues: CASRGGQGNNSPLHF.

V usage is TRBV3-1 and J usage is TRBJ2-1; D ambiguous. Germline CDR1 LGHDT, CDR2 YNNKEL (reference sequence). This CDR3 is 14 amino acids long. V dropped 4 bases and J dropped 4 bases, with 11 bases sitting between them. The CDR3 DNA sequence: TGTGCCAGCAGCCTAGGAGTCTCTTACAATGAGCAGTTCTTC. This codes for CASSLGVSYNEQFF.

CDR3 sequence reads: CASSPRVTVYEQYF. CDR3 DNA sequence: TGTGCCAGCAGTCCCCGAGTGACAGTCTACGAGCAGTACTTC. This rearrangement joins TRBV12-3 or TRBV12-4 to TRBJ2-7; a possible D gene is TRBD1 (5 bases). The CDR3 covers 14 residues. Trimming shortened V by 5 bases and J by 3 bases, and 14 bases separated the two germline ends.

This clonotype has a count of ten or more. The chain has TRBV10-3 and TRBJ2-1; possible D gene TRBD2, 6 bases. V gave up 3 bases and J gave up 2 bases, with 14 bases separating them. The length of the CDR3 is 16 residues. The germline V gene has CDR1 ENHRY and CDR2 SYGVKD. The CDR3 bases are TGTGCCATCAGTGAACTGACTAGAGTCGCCTACAATGAGCAGTTCTTC. The encoded protein is CAISELTRVAYNEQFF.

In this sample, this clonotype turned up many times. The chain links TRBV24-1 to TRBJ2-1; unclear D gene. With 0 bases removed from V and 8 bases from J, the gap between germline ends came to 13 bases. Per germline, CDR1 KGHDR and CDR2 SFDVKD. The CDR3 extends over 15 amino acids. The CDR3 sequence: CATSDLMLAGHEQFF. The DNA of the CDR3 is TGTGCCACCAGTGATTTGATGTTGGCAGGCCATGAGCAGTTCTTC.

The sample holds many counts of this clonotype. V gene TRBV18 combines with J gene TRBJ2-7; 9 nucleotides align to TRBD1. This CDR3 is 13 amino acids long. The ends lost 6 bases at V and 11 bases at J; junction bases unmatched: 11. Germline V lookup: CDR1 KGHSH, CDR2 LQKENI. CDR3 DNA: TGTGCCAGCTCCCTTATGCCCCGGGACAGGGAGTACTTC. Encoded protein: CASSLMPRDREYF.

This clonotype was found many times. This chain uses TRBV28 with TRBJ2-3; 10 bases line up with TRBD2. CDR1 is MDHEN and CDR2 is SYDVKM in the germline V gene. CDR3 length equals 15 residues. Losses at the gene ends were 3 bases for V and 1 base for J; bases not matched to a gene: 1. The CDR3 loop reads CASSFGTSGTDTQYF. CDR3 DNA sequence: TGTGCCAGCAGTTTTGGGACTAGCGGCACAGATACGCAGTATTTT.

This clonotype appeared many times. The rearrangement uses TRBV2 and TRBJ2-4; 7 bases map to TRBD2. CDR1 is SNHLY, CDR2 FYNNEI, per germline. Unmatched junction bases numbered 8, after V lost 6 bases and J lost 0 bases. This CDR3 region has 16 residues. CDR3: CASSVTSASAKNIQYF. The CDR3 nucleotides read TGTGCCAGCAGCGTTACTAGCGCGTCAGCCAAAAACATTCAGTACTTC.

The V gene is TRBV2, the J gene TRBJ2-1; weak D call: TRBD2 (5 bases). There are 14 residues in the CDR3. CDR1 SNHLY and CDR2 FYNNEI come from the germline V gene. V lost 1 base to trimming and J lost 7 bases, with 11 bases between them. The CDR3 coding sequence is TGTGCCAGCAGTGAAGAGGTTACGGGAAATGAGCAGTTCTTC. Amino acids: CASSEEVTGNEQFF.

This clonotype showed up many times. The V call is TRBV6-1, the J call TRBJ1-2; D is unclear. CDR3 length: 14 residues. Trimming shortened V by 1 base and J by 8 bases, and 14 bases separated the two germline ends. Germline CDR1 and CDR2: MNHNS and SASEGT. In DNA, the CDR3 is TGTGCCAGCAGTGAAGTTTTCCCCCAGAGGGGCTACACCTTC. As protein: CASSEVFPQRGYTF.

This clonotype was observed at least ten times. This chain uses TRBV2 with TRBJ2-7, with 9 nucleotides matching TRBD2. The CDR3 totals 15 residues. From germline, CDR1 is SNHLY and CDR2 FYNNEI. Losses at the gene ends were 6 bases for V and 4 bases for J; bases not matched to a gene: 10. As DNA, the CDR3 is TGTGCCAGCAGCCGCCTCTCTAGCGGGGCTTACGAGCAGTACTTC. Its translation is CASSRLSSGAYEQYF.

V gene TRBV7-9 combines with J gene TRBJ2-1; D might be TRBD1 (7 bases). CDR3 length: 16 amino acids. The V gene lost 1 base and the J gene lost 9 bases, with 19 bases spanning the gap. Germline CDR1 reads SEHNR; CDR2 reads FQNEAQ (reference sequence). The chain's CDR3 is CASSLGAGGLASEQFF. Written as DNA, the CDR3 is TGTGCCAGCAGCTTAGGAGCAGGGGGGTTGGCAAGTGAGCAGTTCTTC.

This clonotype was found many times. The chain's CDR3 is CASSWTSGASYNEQFF. For the CDR3, the DNA is TGTGCCAGCAGCTGGACTAGCGGGGCCTCCTACAATGAGCAGTTCTTC. The rearrangement joins TRBV7-3 to TRBJ2-1; 12 nucleotides agree with TRBD2. With V trimmed by 4 bases and J by 0 bases, 1 base remained unmatched. This CDR3 is built from 16 residues. CDR1 is SGHTA, CDR2 FQGTGA, per germline. Filled out from reference TRBV7-3 and TRBJ2-1, the complete variable domain reads GAGVSQTPSNKVTEKGKYVELRCDPISGHTALYWYRQSLGQGPEFLIYFQGTGAADDSGLPNDRFFAVRPEGSVSTLKIQRTERGDSAVYLCASSWTSGASYNEQFFGPGTRLTVL.

In its sample, this clonotype was seen a few times. V usage is TRBV9 and J usage is TRBJ1-5, with D possibly being TRBD1 (5 bases). The germline V and J ends were trimmed by 0 bases and 7 bases, with 11 bases remaining between them. Germline values: CDR1 SGDLS, CDR2 YYNGEE. The CDR3 has 14 amino acids. CDR3 region: CASSVEGAGQPQHF. Here the CDR3 DNA reads TGTGCCAGCAGCGTAGAAGGGGCTGGGCAGCCCCAGCATTTT. Full variable domain (remainder filled in from reference TRBV9 and TRBJ1-5): DSGVTQTPKHLITATGQRVTLRCSPRSGDLSVYWYQQSLDQGLQFLIQYYNGEERAKGNILERFSAQQFPDLHSELNLSSLELGDSALYFCASSVEGAGQPQHFGDGTRLSIL.

This clonotype was found many times. The V and J genes are TRBV3-1 and TRBJ1-6; no firm D call. This CDR3 spans 16 amino acids. Germline V gene sequence: CDR1 LGHDT, CDR2 YNNKEL (reference sequence). The V and J ends lost 0 bases and 7 bases respectively, with 13 bases between them. Here the CDR3 DNA reads TGTGCCAGCAGCCAAGATCTTGGATGGCAGAATTCACCCCTCCACTTT. Its translation is CASSQDLGWQNSPLHF.

This clonotype was seen many times. CDR3 sequence reads: CASSLVSGSSDTQYF. The CDR3 DNA sequence: TGTGCCAGCAGTCTGGTTAGCGGGAGCTCAGATACGCAGTATTTT. The genes are TRBV28 and TRBJ2-3, with TRBD2 matching 9 bases. V gave up 5 bases and J gave up 4 bases; unmatched junction bases: 7. The CDR3 consists of 15 residues. CDR1 is MDHEN and CDR2 is SYDVKM in the germline V gene.

The chain uses TRBV9 and TRBJ2-1, with 7 bases matching TRBD2. This CDR3 is 14 amino acids long. Germline values: CDR1 SGDLS, CDR2 YYNGEE. With 0 bases clipped from V and 9 bases from J, the junction kept 6 bases outside the gene matches. Here the CDR3 DNA reads TGTGCCAGCAGCGTAGTCGGACTAGTCGGTGAGCAGTTCTTC. This translates into CASSVVGLVGEQFF.

The chain has TRBV6-1 and TRBJ2-7; possibly TRBD1 for D (5 bases). Germline V CDR1 and CDR2: MNHNS, SASEGT. V shed 1 base and J shed 4 bases, with 20 bases lying between them. The CDR3 spans 17 residues. CDR3 DNA: TGTGCCAGCAGTGAAGTTACGACAGACGCTTTCATGTACGAGCAGTACTTC. This codes for CASSEVTTDAFMYEQYF.

This clonotype was counted at least ten times. This rearrangement joins TRBV30 to TRBJ2-1; 8 bases line up with TRBD2. V shed 0 bases and J 7 bases; nucleotides not matched to a gene: 11. This CDR3 comprises 16 residues. The germline CDR1 and CDR2 sequences are GTSNPN and SVGIG (reference sequence). The CDR3 nucleotides read TGTGCCTGGAGTGTAACTCGCGGGAGGCCCTCAAATGAGCAGTTCTTC. Protein: CAWSVTRGRPSNEQFF.

This clonotype came up many times. The chain carries TRBV5-1 and TRBJ2-7; TRBD1 aligns across 9 bases. Per germline, CDR1 SGHRS and CDR2 YFSETQ. V shed 0 bases, J shed 3 bases, and the junction held 4 bases outside the gene matches. The CDR3 covers 15 residues. CDR3 loop: CASSLGTGEYYEQYF. CDR3 DNA: TGCGCCAGCAGCTTGGGGACAGGGGAGTACTACGAGCAGTACTTC.

This clonotype was found many times. The rearrangement uses TRBV2 and TRBJ1-3, with 8 bases matching TRBD1. CDR3 size: 14 residues. Trimming took 7 bases from V and 1 from J; bases not matched to a gene: 3. The germline V gene encodes CDR1 SNHLY and CDR2 FYNNEI. CDR3 nucleotides: TGTGCCAGCAAGACAGGGGAATCTGGAAACACCATATATTTT. This codes for CASKTGESGNTIYF.

The rearrangement joins TRBV5-1 to TRBJ2-2, with 8 bases identical to TRBD1. CDR1 is SGHRS and CDR2 is YFSETQ in the germline V gene. V shed 3 bases, J shed 2 bases, and the junction held 12 bases outside the gene matches. The CDR3 is 18 amino acids. Written as DNA, the CDR3 is TGCGCCAGCAGCTCGCTACGGACAGGGCCCATCAACACCGGGGAGCTGTTTTTT. Protein sequence: CASSSLRTGPINTGELFF.

In this sample, this clonotype turned up many times. The rearrangement joins TRBV5-1 to TRBJ1-1; no clear D. Trimming left V 1 base short and J 8 bases short, with 21 bases between. Germline V gene lookup returns CDR1 SGHRS and CDR2 YFSETQ. There are 16 residues in the CDR3. The CDR3 loop reads CASSLMGRPAGREAFF. CDR3 DNA: TGCGCCAGCAGCTTGATGGGGAGGCCGGCAGGACGGGAAGCTTTCTTT. Full variable domain (outside the CDR3, taken from reference TRBV5-1 and TRBJ1-1): KAGVTQTPRYLIKTRGQQVTLSCSPISGHRSVSWYQQTPGQGLQFLFEYFSETQRNKGNFPGRFSGRQFSNSRSEMNVSTLELGDSALYLCASSLMGRPAGREAFFGQGTRLTVV.

The V gene is TRBV19, the J gene TRBJ2-1; D call uncertain. Germline V lookup: CDR1 LNHDA, CDR2 SQIVND (reference sequence). V lost 7 bases to trimming and J lost 0 bases, with 7 bases between them. This CDR3 is 13 amino acids long. CDR3 loop: CASMASSYNEQFF. CDR3 nucleotide sequence: TGTGCCAGTATGGCCAGCTCCTACAATGAGCAGTTCTTC.

This clonotype was found many times. The rearrangement links TRBV28 to TRBJ1-5, with D maybe TRBD1 (5 bases). The V end was cut by 3 bases, the J end by 5 bases, with 17 bases between. The CDR3 totals 16 residues. Germline values: CDR1 MDHEN, CDR2 SYDVKM. CDR3 sequence: CASSFPWDGGDQPQHF. Here the CDR3 DNA reads TGTGCCAGCAGTTTCCCATGGGACGGTGGGGATCAGCCCCAGCATTTT.

This clonotype has a count of ten or more. This chain uses TRBV20-1 with TRBJ1-3; 7 bases are shared with TRBD1. The germline V gene has CDR1 DFQATT and CDR2 SNEGSKA (reference sequence). V dropped 6 bases and J dropped 0; count of bases not matched to a gene: 11. This CDR3 has 16 residues. The CDR3 reads CSARDSRLSSGNTIYF. CDR3 nucleotide sequence: TGCAGTGCCCGGGACAGTAGACTTAGCTCTGGAAACACCATATATTTT.

J is TRBJ2-2 and V is TRBV5-4; tentative D call: TRBD1 (5 bases). The CDR3 contains 11 residues. V shed 4 bases and J shed 10 bases, with 8 bases lying between them. Germline assignment: CDR1 SGHNT and CDR2 YYREEE (reference sequence). In DNA, the CDR3 is TGTGCCAGCAGCGCAGGGAAGGAGCTGTTTTTT. Encoded protein: CASSAGKELFF.